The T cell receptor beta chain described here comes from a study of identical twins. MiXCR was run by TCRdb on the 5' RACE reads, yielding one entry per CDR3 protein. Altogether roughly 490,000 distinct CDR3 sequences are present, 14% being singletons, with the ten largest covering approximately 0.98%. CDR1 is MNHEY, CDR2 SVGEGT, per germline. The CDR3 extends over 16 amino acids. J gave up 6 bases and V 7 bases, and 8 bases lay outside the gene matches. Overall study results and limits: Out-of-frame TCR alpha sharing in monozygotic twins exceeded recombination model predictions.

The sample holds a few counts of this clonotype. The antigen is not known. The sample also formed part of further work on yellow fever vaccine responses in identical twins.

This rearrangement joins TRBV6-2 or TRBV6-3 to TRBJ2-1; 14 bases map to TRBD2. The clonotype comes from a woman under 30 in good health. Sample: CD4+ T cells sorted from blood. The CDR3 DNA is TGTGCCAGCACCGGACTAGCGGGAGGATTTGGCAATGAGCAGTTCTTC. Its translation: CASTGLAGGFGNEQFF.